This TCR beta chain was recorded in a study of blood T cell repertoires in COVID-19. On the study more broadly: Both acute and convalescent COVID-19 samples were obtained from the United States, Italy and Spain.

In the original analysis: Amplification from reference gene primers served as the basis for estimated nucleated cell counts. Profiled with immunoSEQ multiplex PCR; TCRdb holds only in-frame clones, not every one. D and trimming come from the DNA, and the V and J calls and clone size come from that table. The data contain 200,000 to 250,000 clones, less than 90% of them singletons. This clone was seen more than once but under ten times. Germline CDR1 reads MGHRA; CDR2 reads YSYEKL. This CDR3 spans 14 amino acids. V lost 3 bases to trimming and J lost 4 bases; unmatched junction nucleotides: 4. The clonotype comes from a woman between 40 and 50 years old who had recovered from COVID-19. The chain couples TRBV4-1 to TRBJ2-5; 8 nucleotides agree with TRBD1. The specimen sequenced was PBMCs or T cells enriched from blood (not recorded which). In DNA form, the CDR3 reads TGCGCCAGCAGCCAGGACAGGGTCGGAGAGACCCAGTACTTC. It is translated as CASSQDRVGETQYF.